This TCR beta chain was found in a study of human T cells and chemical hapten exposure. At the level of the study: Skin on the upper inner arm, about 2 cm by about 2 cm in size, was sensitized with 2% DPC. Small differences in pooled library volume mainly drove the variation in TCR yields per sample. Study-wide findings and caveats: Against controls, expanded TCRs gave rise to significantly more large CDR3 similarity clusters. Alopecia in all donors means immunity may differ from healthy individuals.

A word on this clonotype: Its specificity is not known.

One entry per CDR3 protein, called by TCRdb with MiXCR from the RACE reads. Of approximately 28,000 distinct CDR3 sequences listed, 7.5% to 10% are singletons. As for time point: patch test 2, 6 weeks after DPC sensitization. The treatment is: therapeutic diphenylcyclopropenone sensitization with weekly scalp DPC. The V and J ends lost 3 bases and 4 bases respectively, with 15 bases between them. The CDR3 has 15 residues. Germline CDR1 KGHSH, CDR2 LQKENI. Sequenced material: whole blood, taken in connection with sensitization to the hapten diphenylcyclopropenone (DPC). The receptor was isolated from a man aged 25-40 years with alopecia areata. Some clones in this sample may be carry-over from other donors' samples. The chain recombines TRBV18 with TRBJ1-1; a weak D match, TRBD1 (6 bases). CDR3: CASSPRRGEGTEAFF. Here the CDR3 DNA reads TGTGCCAGCTCACCCCGAAGGGGGGAGGGCACTGAAGCTTTCTTT.